Listed here are 28 T cell receptor beta chains from one sample, sequenced in a study of blood T cell repertoires in COVID-19. TCRdb's table, derived via immunoSEQ multiplex PCR, lists solely in-frame clones and lacks some. The table has approximately 210,000 clones, just over 85% seen once. The sample was peripheral blood. These receptors were collected from a man aged 25 to 40 who had recovered from COVID-19.

The V gene is TRBV4-2, the J gene TRBJ2-5; 13 bases line up with TRBD2. With 0 bases clipped from V and 3 bases from J, the junction kept 10 bases outside the gene matches. This CDR3 is built from 19 residues. Per germline, CDR1 LGHNA and CDR2 YNFKEQ. The CDR3 loop is CASSQDALAGGRVKETQYF. CDR3 coding DNA: TGTGCCAGCAGCCAAGACGCACTAGCGGGGGGGCGGGTAAAAGAGACCCAGTACTTC.

This clone was detected only once. The rearrangement uses TRBV6-5 and TRBJ1-1; D is possibly TRBD1 (5 bases). Deletions cut 6 bases from V and 1 base from J, with 9 bases between. The CDR3 is 13 residues long. Germline V CDR1 and CDR2: MNHEY, SVGAGI. The CDR3 DNA follows: TGTGCCAGCAGGGATACAGGGAACACTGAAGCTTTCTTT. The encoded protein is CASRDTGNTEAFF.

The rearrangement joins TRBV10-2 to TRBJ1-6; 10 bases are shared with TRBD1. V was clipped by 3 bases and J by 8 bases; unmatched bases: 7. This CDR3 comprises 16 residues. The germline V gene encodes CDR1 WSHSY and CDR2 SAAADI. The CDR3 DNA reads as TGCGCCAGCAGTGACGACAGGGACAGGGGTTATTCACCCCTCCACTTT. Protein sequence: CASSDDRDRGYSPLHF.

This clone has a handful of counts. This chain connects TRBV4-1 to TRBJ2-5; 8 nucleotides agree with TRBD2. CDR3 length equals 15 residues. Per the germline V gene, CDR1 is MGHRA and CDR2 is YSYEKL. V was pared by 0 bases and J by 4 bases, with 4 bases of the junction left unmatched. The CDR3, as DNA: TGCGCCAGCAGCCAAGATCCGGGGGGGATAGAGACCCAGTACTTC. This encodes CASSQDPGGIETQYF.

The chain employs TRBV5-4 and TRBJ2-2; 10 nucleotides align to TRBD1. Germline CDR1 and CDR2: SGHNT and YYREEE (reference sequence). V was clipped by 1 base and J by 4 bases; unmatched bases: 1. CDR3 size: 15 residues. DNA for the CDR3: TGTGCCAGCAGCTTGAGACAGGGGGCCACCGGGGAGCTGTTTTTT. Residues: CASSLRQGATGELFF.

The chain employs TRBV6-1 and TRBJ1-1; no reliable D call. The germline V gene encodes CDR1 MNHNS and CDR2 SASEGT. The CDR3 totals 14 residues. The V gene lost 0 bases and the J gene lost 7 bases, with 12 bases spanning the gap. This chain's CDR3 is CASSEARFGDEAFF. For the CDR3, the DNA is TGTGCCAGCAGTGAAGCGAGGTTCGGGGATGAAGCTTTCTTT.

The CDR3 is CASTREGYTF. The CDR3 DNA sequence: TGTGCCAGCACGAGGGAAGGCTACACCTTC. V usage is TRBV6-5 and J usage is TRBJ1-2; D call uncertain. This CDR3 has 10 residues. CDR1 MNHEY and CDR2 SVGAGI come from the germline V gene. V was cut by 7 bases and J by 8 bases, with 8 bases left in between.

The V gene is TRBV5-1, the J gene TRBJ2-5; 11 nucleotides line up with TRBD1. The ends lost 5 bases at V and 4 bases at J; junction bases unmatched: 4. This CDR3 comprises 14 residues. Germline-derived CDR1 and CDR2 are SGHRS and YFSETQ. The CDR3 sequence: CASRSGTGGETQYF. CDR3 sequence (DNA): TGCGCCAGCAGGTCCGGGACAGGGGGAGAGACCCAGTACTTC.

The chain combines TRBV6-5 with TRBJ2-7; perhaps TRBD2 as D (5 bases). CDR1 MNHEY and CDR2 SVGAGI come from the germline V gene. V shed 2 bases and J shed 2 bases, with 7 bases lying between them. This CDR3 is built from 13 residues. The CDR3 sequence: CASSYGRAYEQYF. The CDR3 DNA reads TGTGCCAGCAGTTACGGGCGGGCCTACGAGCAGTACTTC.

The chain combines TRBV7-9 with TRBJ1-2, with D uncertain. Trimming cost V 3 bases and J 7 bases, with 9 bases left between them. This CDR3 is 12 amino acids long. Germline V gene sequence: CDR1 SEHNR, CDR2 FQNEAQ (reference sequence). The CDR3 DNA reads as TGTGCCAGCAGCTTCGGGGTGAGTGGCTACACCTTC. Translation: CASSFGVSGYTF.

This clone was recorded a few times. The rearrangement uses TRBV23-1 and TRBJ2-2; TRBD1 matches 7 bases. TRBV23-1 is labeled an ORF, and its function is uncertain. V lost 0 bases to trimming and J lost 8 bases; unmatched junction nucleotides: 12. The CDR3 is 17 amino acids. In DNA, the CDR3 is TGCGCCAGCAGTCAATCGCCCCGGGACAGACCCGTAGGGGAGCTGTTTTTT. It codes for CASSQSPRDRPVGELFF.

The chain links TRBV4-1 to TRBJ2-7; TRBD1 might be the D (6 bases). The germline gives CDR1 MGHRA, CDR2 YSYEKL. The CDR3 spans 14 residues. Trimming removed 8 bases from V and 9 bases from J, with 23 bases in between. CDR3 in DNA: TGCGCCAGCTTAATCACAGGGCCTGACCTCGGGCAGTACTTC. Residues: CASLITGPDLGQYF.

This rearrangement joins TRBV6-6 to TRBJ1-5; TRBD1 aligns across 12 bases. Trimming took 5 bases from V and 6 from J; bases not matched to a gene: 11. The CDR3 is 17 residues long. Looked up from germline, CDR1 is MNHNY and CDR2 is SVGAGI (reference sequence). CDR3 sequence reads: CASSQMPGQGAGQPQHF. The CDR3 region has the DNA TGTGCCAGCAGTCAAATGCCGGGACAGGGGGCCGGTCAGCCCCAGCATTTT.

The rearrangement uses TRBV19 and TRBJ1-6; the match to TRBD1 covers 8 bases. CDR1 is LNHDA and CDR2 is SQIVND in the germline V gene (reference sequence). The V and J ends lost 6 bases and 7 bases, in that order; junction bases with no gene match: 8. The CDR3 is 15 residues long. The CDR3, as DNA: TGTGCCAGTAGCCTGCTGACAGGGGTCAATTCACCCCTCCACTTT. Its translation: CASSLLTGVNSPLHF.

J is TRBJ1-5 and V is TRBV12-1; TRBD1 reflects the table's D call only, with no check against the DNA. TRBV12-1 is flagged as a pseudogene. The CDR3 is 16 residues long. The CDR3 DNA sequence: TGTGCCAGCGCCACAGGGGGAGAAGGCCGCAATCAGCCCCAGCATTTT. Translating it yields CASATGGEGRNQPQHF.

The chain combines TRBV19 with TRBJ2-5; 8 bases are shared with TRBD2. The V segment lost 5 bases and the J segment 5 bases; nucleotides outside the gene matches: 7. CDR3 size: 14 residues. Germline CDR1 is LNHDA and CDR2 is SQIVND (reference sequence). The CDR3 sequence is CASSVNGGGETQYF. CDR3 nucleotides: TGTGCCAGTAGTGTTAACGGGGGGGGTGAGACCCAGTACTTC. The full variable domain, completed using reference TRBV19 and TRBJ2-5, is DGGITQSPKYLFRKEGQNVTLSCEQNLNHDAMYWYRQDPGQGLRLIYYSQIVNDFQKGDIAEGYSVSREKKESFPLTVTSAQKNPTAFYLCASSVNGGGETQYFGPGTRLLVL.

This clone was counted between two and nine times. The V and J genes are TRBV7-9 and TRBJ1-2; a possible D gene is TRBD1 (5 bases). Germline values: CDR1 SEHNR, CDR2 FQNEAQ (reference sequence). Trimming took 3 bases from V and 7 from J, leaving 9 bases between them. The length of the CDR3 is 12 residues. CDR3 loop: CASSFRQPGYTF. DNA of the CDR3: TGTGCCAGCAGCTTTCGACAGCCTGGCTACACCTTC.

J is TRBJ1-4 and V is TRBV19; D possibly corresponds to TRBD1 (6 bases). CDR1 is LNHDA, CDR2 SQIVND, per germline (reference sequence). The CDR3 is made up of 14 amino acids. The V and J ends lost 3 bases and 8 bases respectively, with 13 bases between them. The CDR3 loop reads CASSMREGVEKLFF. The CDR3 nucleotides read TGTGCCAGTAGTATGCGGGAGGGGGTGGAAAAACTGTTTTTT.

V usage is TRBV5-1 and J usage is TRBJ2-7; D possibly corresponds to TRBD2 (6 bases). The CDR3 sequence is 14 residues long. The V end lost 2 bases, the J end lost 8 bases, and 17 bases lay between the germline ends. The germline gives CDR1 SGHRS, CDR2 YFSETQ. As DNA, the CDR3 is TGCGCCAGCAGCTTTGGGCGGGAAGGAGACAAGCAGTACTTC. Amino acid sequence: CASSFGREGDKQYF.

The chain is built from TRBV19 and TRBJ2-4, with 14 bases identical to TRBD2. V gave up 5 bases and J gave up 2 bases; unmatched junction bases: 11. The CDR3 is 19 amino acids. Germline CDR1 reads LNHDA; CDR2 reads SQIVND (reference sequence). CDR3 sequence reads: CASSPGLAGGRWSKNIQYF. In DNA form, the CDR3 reads TGTGCCAGTAGTCCCGGACTAGCGGGGGGTCGTTGGTCCAAAAACATTCAGTACTTC.

This clone occurred once. V gene TRBV5-8 combines with J gene TRBJ1-2; 8 nucleotides agree with TRBD1. The CDR3 spans 16 residues. CDR1 and CDR2 from the germline V gene are SGHTS and YDEGEE. V dropped 4 bases and J dropped 8; count of bases not matched to a gene: 16. The CDR3 reads CASSRGQVNSQAGYTF. The CDR3 nucleotides are TGTGCCAGCAGCCGGGGACAGGTCAATTCTCAGGCGGGCTACACCTTC.

The chain recombines TRBV6-5 with TRBJ1-4; 10 nucleotides agree with TRBD1. The CDR3 consists of 13 residues. J was trimmed by 6 bases and V by 6 bases; bases with no gene match: 1. Per germline, CDR1 MNHEY and CDR2 SVGAGI. CDR3 in amino acids: CASRTGGYEKLFF. The DNA for the CDR3 is TGTGCCAGCAGGACAGGGGGCTATGAAAAACTGTTTTTT.

This clone was detected once. The CDR3 nucleotides are TGTGCCAGCAGCTTGGTCCTTCAACCGGATGGCTACACCTTC. Translation: CASSLVLQPDGYTF. The chain has TRBV7-9 and TRBJ1-2; D is unclear. The CDR3 is 14 amino acids. Germline-derived CDR1 and CDR2 are SEHNR and FQNEAQ (reference sequence). Deletions cut 3 bases from V and 6 bases from J, with 14 bases between.

In DNA, the CDR3 is TGTGCCAGTACAGTAGTCCCGATCATAATGCCCCAGTACTTC. It specifies CASTVVPIIMPQYF. V usage is TRBV11-2 and J usage is TRBJ2-5; no clear D gene. Germline V gene lookup returns CDR1 SGHAT and CDR2 FQNNGV. V was cut by 9 bases and J by 9 bases, with 23 bases left in between. The CDR3 has 14 amino acids.

This clone appeared a few times. The chain has TRBV6-5 and TRBJ1-5, with D possibly being TRBD1 (5 bases). The germline V and J ends were trimmed by 4 bases and 6 bases, with 10 bases remaining between them. In germline, CDR1 is MNHEY, CDR2 SVGAGI. The CDR3 sequence is 13 residues long. The CDR3 DNA reads as TGTGCCAGCAGTTCCCACGGGGGTCAGCCCCAGCATTTT. It codes for CASSSHGGQPQHF.

The gene calls are TRBV4-2 and TRBJ2-7; 7 bases are shared with TRBD1. Germline V gene lookup returns CDR1 LGHNA and CDR2 YNFKEQ. V trimming: 1 base; J trimming: 2 bases; junction bases outside the gene matches: 5. The CDR3 is 15 residues long. The CDR3 coding sequence is TGTGCCAGCAGCCAAGGACAGGGAGTAACCTACGAGCAGTACTTC. Translation: CASSQGQGVTYEQYF.

This sequence joins TRBV3-1 (or the pseudogene TRBV3-2) and TRBJ2-6, with a tentative D call TRBD2 (6 bases). Germline assignment: CDR1 LGHDT and CDR2 YNNKEL (reference sequence). Between the trimmed V and J ends, which lost 4 bases and 2 bases, there was a span of 12 bases. CDR3 length equals 16 residues. CDR3 sequence (DNA): TGTGCCAGCAGCCGTACGGGGGTGGCTGGGGCCAACGTCCTGACTTTC. Translating gives CASSRTGVAGANVLTF.

This sequence joins TRBV7-9 and TRBJ2-7, with TRBD2 identical over 7 bases. Germline V CDR1 and CDR2: SEHNR, FQNEAQ (reference sequence). The CDR3 has 14 residues. The J segment lost 0 bases and the V segment lost 8 bases, leaving 7 bases of the junction unmatched. The CDR3 coding sequence is TGTGCCAGCTCCCCTGGGAGGGCCTCCTACGAGCAGTACTTC. It specifies CASSPGRASYEQYF.